What follows are 13 T cell receptor beta chains derived from one specimen sequenced in a study of shared clonotypes between healthy human individuals. Here immunoSEQ multiplex PCR was the method, and the copy in TCRdb shows in-frame clones only, minus some. The table lists about 680,000 clones, approximately 74% of them singletons. Material for sequencing was memory CD4+ T cells sorted from blood. Subset noted: CD45RA-negative fraction. Receptors originate from a young woman in good health.

This rearrangement joins TRBV7-9 to TRBJ2-7; maybe TRBD1 (5 bases). V was shortened by 3 bases and J by 0 bases, with 12 bases between the two germline ends. Germline assignment: CDR1 SEHNR and CDR2 FQNEAQ (reference sequence). The CDR3 contains 15 residues. The CDR3 DNA is TGTGCCAGCAGCTTCGCAGGGTTGAGCTCCTACGAGCAGTACTTC. Translation: CASSFAGLSSYEQYF.

This rearrangement joins TRBV27 to TRBJ1-1; no definite D call. Trimming removed 4 bases from V and 1 base from J, with 10 bases in between. Germline V CDR1 and CDR2: MNHEY, SMNVEV (reference sequence). The CDR3 has 14 residues. The CDR3 is CASSWSETNTEAFF. DNA for the CDR3: TGTGCCAGCAGTTGGTCTGAAACGAACACTGAAGCTTTCTTT.

This sequence joins TRBV19 and TRBJ1-4; no clear D. The germline CDR1 and CDR2 sequences are LNHDA and SQIVND (reference sequence). This CDR3 is built from 15 residues. V lost 6 bases and J 0 bases, leaving 11 bases between the germline ends. The DNA for the CDR3 is TGTGCCAGTAGCCTACAGAGTGCAACTAATGAAAAACTGTTTTTT. Protein product: CASSLQSATNEKLFF.

This chain joins TRBV2 and TRBJ2-7; 10 bases are shared with TRBD2. This CDR3 has 17 residues. V gave up 8 bases and J gave up 4 bases; unmatched junction bases: 17. The germline CDR1 and CDR2 sequences are SNHLY and FYNNEI. The CDR3: CASHEANPGLARYEQYF. The CDR3 DNA is TGTGCCAGCCACGAGGCCAACCCGGGACTAGCGAGGTACGAGCAGTACTTC.

V and J are TRBV6-1 and TRBJ2-3, with TRBD2 matching over 9 bases. This CDR3 spans 15 amino acids. With 6 bases clipped from V and 4 bases from J, the junction kept 8 bases outside the gene matches. Per the germline V gene, CDR1 is MNHNS and CDR2 is SASEGT. Here the CDR3 reads CASRRRGGFSDTQYF. Written as DNA, the CDR3 is TGTGCCAGCAGAAGGCGGGGGGGTTTCTCAGATACGCAGTATTTT.

At least ten counts were recorded for this clone. The chain links TRBV18 to TRBJ1-5; the match to TRBD1 covers 12 bases. The CDR3 is 17 amino acids. Trimming took 3 bases from V and 2 from J; bases not matched to a gene: 5. Germline loops: CDR1 KGHSH, CDR2 LQKENI. As DNA, the CDR3 is TGTGCCAGCTCACCGGGACAGGGGGCGTTCGGCAATCAGCCCCAGCATTTT. Protein: CASSPGQGAFGNQPQHF.

This rearrangement joins TRBV21-1 to TRBJ2-3; the table's D gene call, TRBD2, was not cross checked with the DNA. TRBV21-1 is reported as a pseudogene. The CDR3 is 23 amino acids. CDR3 in amino acids: CASIPPGQGFSGRPKAYTDTQYF. CDR3 nucleotide sequence: TGTGCCAGCATCCCACCGGGACAGGGGTTTAGCGGGAGGCCCAAAGCTTACACAGATACGCAGTATTTT.

The chain recombines TRBV4-1 with TRBJ1-2; 9 bases fit TRBD1. V shed 4 bases and J 3 bases; nucleotides not matched to a gene: 18. The CDR3 spans 19 residues. CDR1 and CDR2 (germline): MGHRA, YSYEKL. The CDR3 nucleotides are TGCGCCAGCAGCCTTTCGCCGCAATTTCCGGGACAGGGCCACTATGGCTACACCTTC. This codes for CASSLSPQFPGQGHYGYTF.

V and J are TRBV10-3 and TRBJ2-1; TRBD1 aligns across 9 bases. The V gene's germline CDR1 is ENHRY and CDR2 SYGVKD. After removal of 10 bases from V and 3 bases from J, the junction contained 4 bases not matched to a gene. The CDR3 is made up of 13 amino acids. CDR3 sequence reads: CATGTGLYNEQFF. The CDR3 nucleotides are TGTGCCACCGGGACAGGGCTCTACAATGAGCAGTTCTTC.

V and J are TRBV5-1 and TRBJ1-4; D is unclear. The CDR3 loop spans 17 amino acids. V dropped 2 bases and J dropped 0 bases, with 14 bases sitting between them. Germline CDR1 and CDR2: SGHRS and YFSETQ. CDR3 protein: CASSFGRLRATNEKLFF. The CDR3 region has the DNA TGCGCCAGCAGCTTCGGCCGGCTGAGAGCAACTAATGAAAAACTGTTTTTT.

In the case of this clone: This is likely an artifact of a read error, given a far larger clone one base away. Other DNA sequences of this sample code for an identical CDR3. The rearrangement uses TRBV7-3 and TRBJ2-2, with no clear D. Germline V gene lookup returns CDR1 SGHTA and CDR2 FQGTGA. This CDR3 spans 13 amino acids. Trimming shortened V by 2 bases and J by 1 base, and 2 bases separated the two germline ends. CDR3 amino acids: CASSLLNTGELFF. The CDR3 DNA follows: TGTGCCAGCAGCTTATTGAACACCGGGGAGCTGTTTTTT.

This chain uses TRBV28 with TRBJ1-5, with 11 bases aligning to TRBD1. This CDR3 is built from 15 residues. Germline V CDR1 and CDR2: MDHEN, SYDVKM. The V segment lost 5 bases and the J segment 7 bases; nucleotides outside the gene matches: 7. CDR3 nucleotide sequence: TGTGCCAGCAGTGCCTTGGACAGGGGGCGACAGCCCCAGCATTTT. Translating gives CASSALDRGRQPQHF.

The genes are TRBV4-1 and TRBJ2-1; no reliable D call. The CDR3 is made up of 18 amino acids. The V gene's germline CDR1 is MGHRA and CDR2 YSYEKL. The V end was cut by 4 bases, the J end by 4 bases, with 23 bases between. For the CDR3, the DNA is TGCGCCAGCAGCCCTATACTTCAAATACAGCTTATTTACAATGAGCAGTTCTTC. This gives the protein CASSPILQIQLIYNEQFF.